A selection of T cell receptor beta chains follows, all from one sample in a study of beta chain features in type 1 diabetes. Sequenced by immunoSEQ multiplex PCR; TCRdb stores in-frame clones only, minus some. The table includes about 390,000 clones, around a tenth detected once. The sequenced material came from central memory CD4+ T cells from blood. Source of these receptors: a man in his thirties or forties with type 1 diabetes. The CDR3 runs from the conserved cysteine through the conserved F or W. A D gene is named only where the DNA matches it firmly. Not every row has a clone size; where given, it reads once, few, many or a size class.

v_call	d_call	clone_size	j_call	cdr3_aa	cdr3_nt
TRBV7-9	TRBD2	few	TRBJ2-1	CASSLGLAGYNEQFF	TGTGCCAGCAGCCTCGGACTAGCGGGATACAATGAGCAGTTCTTC
TRBV7-2	NA	few	TRBJ1-4	CASSFPREDEKLFF	TGTGCCAGCAGCTTCCCCAGGGAGGATGAAAAACTGTTTTTT
TRBV6-5	TRBD1	NA	TRBJ2-3	CASSPGGVVDTQYF	TGTGCCAGCAGTCCAGGGGGAGTGGTAGATACGCAGTATTTT
TRBV6-1	NA	NA	TRBJ1-4	CASRRTEKLFF	TGTGCCAGCAGACGCACGGAAAAACTGTTTTTT
TRBV7-2	NA	NA	TRBJ1-5	CATSSQWGQPQHF	TGTGCCACTTCGAGCCAGTGGGGTCAGCCCCAGCATTTT
TRBV7-2	NA	NA	TRBJ2-7	CASNLGQINYEQYF	TGTGCCAGCAACTTAGGACAGATCAACTACGAGCAGTACTTC
TRBV27	NA	few	TRBJ2-4	CASSSTRGRSIQYF	TGTGCCAGCAGTTCTACTAGGGGCCGGAGCATTCAGTACTTC
TRBV5-1	TRBD2	NA	TRBJ2-5	CASSGLAGQETQYF	TGCGCCAGCAGCGGGCTAGCGGGGCAAGAGACCCAGTACTTC
TRBV29-1	NA	few	TRBJ2-3	CSESGSTDTQYF	TGCAGCGAATCAGGGAGCACAGATACGCAGTATTTT
TRBV11-2	NA	few	TRBJ1-5	CASSLYSGDQPQHF	TGTGCCAGCAGCTTATATTCAGGGGACCAGCCCCAGCATTTT
TRBV19	NA	few	TRBJ2-1	CASSIEQGRYNEQFF	TGTGCCAGTAGTATAGAACAGGGTAGATACAATGAGCAGTTCTTC
TRBV11-2	NA	few	TRBJ2-7	CASSLRHIQGQGIPYEQYF	TGTGCCAGCAGCTTAAGACACATACAGGGTCAAGGTATCCCCTACGAGCAGTACTTC
TRBV18	NA	NA	TRBJ1-2	CASSLTGLNYGYTF	TGTGCCAGCTCACTCACAGGGCTAAACTATGGCTACACCTTC
TRBV10-3	NA	many	TRBJ2-5	CAISPGSQETQYF	TGTGCCATCAGTCCAGGGTCCCAAGAGACCCAGTACTTC
TRBV21-1	NA	NA	TRBJ2-5	CASSKAMGDRRETQYF	TGTGCCAGCAGCAAAGCAATGGGCGACAGAAGAGAGACCCAGTACTTC
TRBV5-1	NA	NA	TRBJ1-1	CASSLGPGLGTEAFF	TGCGCCAGCAGCTTGGGTCCCGGGCTCGGCACTGAAGCTTTCTTT
TRBV9	NA	NA	TRBJ2-7	CASSVDFSFSYEQYF	TGTGCCAGCAGCGTAGATTTCAGTTTCTCCTACGAGCAGTACTTC
TRBV19	NA	few	TRBJ2-1	CASSRGSHNEQFF	TGTGCCAGTAGTAGAGGGTCCCACAATGAGCAGTTCTTC
TRBV7-2	NA	NA	TRBJ2-6	CASSLYGDSNSGANVLTF	TGTGCCAGCAGCTTATATGGGGATTCGAACTCTGGGGCCAACGTCCTGACTTTC
TRBV6-1	NA	few	TRBJ1-5	CASSDRADTPQPQHF	TGTGCCAGCAGTGACCGGGCCGACACCCCTCAGCCCCAGCATTTT
TRBV5-1	NA	few	TRBJ1-4	CASSLAGISEKLFF	TGCGCCAGCAGCTTGGCCGGGATAAGTGAAAAACTGTTTTTT
TRBV19	TRBD2	NA	TRBJ2-2	CASRYLAGDGTGELFF	TGTGCCAGTAGGTACCTAGCGGGAGATGGGACCGGGGAGCTGTTTTTT
TRBV28	TRBD1	many	TRBJ1-1	CASSLGQGNTEAFF	TGTGCCAGCAGTTTAGGACAGGGGAACACTGAAGCTTTCTTT
TRBV19	NA	few	TRBJ1-2	CASSLGRYGYTF	TGTGCCAGTAGTCTTGGGCGCTATGGCTACACCTTC
TRBV7-9	NA	NA	TRBJ1-3	CASSLGPSHSGNTIYF	TGTGCCAGCAGCTTAGGGCCGTCCCACTCTGGAAACACCATATATTTT
TRBV5-1	NA	NA	TRBJ2-5	CASSPQGTPIETQYF	TGCGCCAGCAGCCCTCAGGGGACCCCGATAGAGACCCAGTACTTC
TRBV2	TRBD2	medium-sized	TRBJ2-3	CASKGLATTDTQYF	TGTGCCAGCAAGGGACTAGCGACCACAGATACGCAGTATTTT
TRBV5-1	NA	few	TRBJ1-3	CASSREGNTIYF	TGCGCCAGCAGCCGAGAGGGAAACACCATATATTTT
TRBV27	NA	NA	TRBJ2-7	CASSGGNSYEQYF	TGTGCCAGCAGCGGCGGAAACTCCTACGAGCAGTACTTC
TRBV6-6	NA	NA	TRBJ2-1	CASRDIYVEFF	TGTGCCAGCAGGGACATTTACGTTGAGTTCTTC
TRBV5-6	NA	few	TRBJ2-4	CASSDFGRSANAQYF	TGTGCCAGCAGCGACTTTGGCAGGTCGGCGAACGCTCAGTACTTC
TRBV7-9	TRBD2	few	TRBJ2-3	CASSWGTSPADTQYF	TGTGCCAGCAGCTGGGGGACTAGTCCTGCAGATACGCAGTATTTT
TRBV2	NA	few	TRBJ2-1	CASSETSLGEQFF	TGTGCCAGCAGTGAAACTAGTCTGGGTGAGCAGTTCTTC
TRBV7-8	NA	NA	TRBJ2-5	CASSSYLRETQYF	TGTGCCAGCAGCTCCTACCTACGGGAGACCCAGTACTTC
TRBV5-1	NA	few	TRBJ2-7	CASSLYRGDEQYF	TGCGCCAGCAGCCTCTATCGCGGGGACGAGCAGTACTTC
TRBV4-3	TRBD1	NA	TRBJ1-2	CASSQDFQGERKGYTF	TGCGCCAGCAGCCAAGATTTCCAGGGGGAAAGGAAGGGCTACACCTTC
TRBV29-1	NA	NA	TRBJ2-3	CSVSDGTDTQYF	TGCAGCGTTAGCGATGGGACAGATACGCAGTATTTT